What follows are 16 T cell receptor beta chains derived from one specimen sequenced in a study of metastatic and nonmetastatic thyroid tumors. TCRdb reassembled clones from the PCR reads with MiXCR. The table includes 3,500 to 5,000 clones, 30% to 40% detected once. Among the patients, none had received any treatment before thyroid surgery. The specimen was tumor tissue. The source is a female donor with papillary thyroid cancer or a benign thyroid nodule (not recorded which). Some clones in this sample may be carry-over from other donors' samples.

The chain employs TRBV2 and TRBJ1-6; TRBD1 is a possible D gene (5 bases). CDR3 size: 20 residues. Germline CDR1 SNHLY, CDR2 FYNNEI. Trimming removed 4 bases from V and 0 bases from J, with 22 bases in between. The chain's CDR3 is CASSALRQGPFVSYNSPLHF. In DNA form, the CDR3 reads TGTGCCAGCAGTGCCCTCCGTCAGGGACCTTTTGTCTCCTATAATTCACCCCTCCACTTT.

This clone was counted between two and nine times. The rearrangement links TRBV7-9 to TRBJ2-2, with 9 nucleotides matching TRBD2. After removal of 5 bases from V and 6 bases from J, the junction contained 4 bases not matched to a gene. Per the germline V gene, CDR1 is SEHNR and CDR2 is FQNEAQ (reference sequence). The CDR3 loop spans 14 amino acids. CDR3 amino acids: CASSPSGGSGELFF. CDR3 DNA: TGTGCCAGCAGCCCCAGCGGGGGGTCCGGGGAGCTGTTTTTT.

J is TRBJ2-1 and V is TRBV11-1; D may be TRBD1 or TRBD2 (5 bases each). V was cut by 3 bases and J by 9 bases, with 18 bases left in between. The CDR3 is 15 amino acids. From germline, CDR1 is SGHAT and CDR2 FQDESV (reference sequence). The CDR3 sequence: CASSFGSGTMREQFF. In DNA form, the CDR3 reads TGTGCCAGCAGCTTCGGATCCGGGACCATGCGTGAGCAGTTCTTC.

This clone was detected only a few times. At one end, the junction sequence differs from germline, possibly due to a read error. V usage is TRBV27 and J usage is TRBJ2-2; 9 bases line up with TRBD2. Germline CDR1 reads MNHEY; CDR2 reads SMNVEV (reference sequence). The CDR3 has 15 amino acids. DNA of the CDR3: TGTGCCAGCAGCTCAGCGGGAGGTGACACTGGGGAGCTGTTTTTT. Residues: CASSSAGGDTGELFF.

This chain joins TRBV7-9 and TRBJ2-7; D call uncertain. Trimming pared 1 base from V and 0 bases from J, leaving 10 bases between. The V gene's germline CDR1 is SEHNR and CDR2 FQNEAQ (reference sequence). The CDR3 length is 15 residues. The CDR3 region is CASSLVAASSYEQYF. The DNA for the CDR3 is TGTGCCAGCAGCTTAGTAGCAGCCAGCTCCTACGAGCAGTACTTC.

This chain links TRBV12-3 or TRBV12-4 with TRBJ1-2; D remains ambiguous. The CDR3 totals 13 residues. V dropped 2 bases and J dropped 6 bases, with 10 bases sitting between them. The CDR3 region is CASSLTLTHGYTF. The CDR3 DNA is TGTGCCAGCAGTTTAACTCTAACGCATGGCTACACCTTC.

This clone appeared a few times. The J gene is TRBJ2-2, the V gene TRBV19, with 9 bases that match TRBD1. CDR1 is LNHDA, CDR2 SQIVND, per germline (reference sequence). The length of the CDR3 is 14 residues. V dropped 8 bases and J dropped 7; count of bases not matched to a gene: 8. CDR3 DNA sequence: TGTGCCAGTGTGGACAGGGGAAGGATCGGGGAGCTGTTTTTT. It specifies CASVDRGRIGELFF.

The CDR3 DNA reads TGTGCCAGCAGTGAACGGACAGGGTTGAACAATGAGCAGTTCTTC. Translation: CASSERTGLNNEQFF. This sequence joins TRBV2 and TRBJ2-1; TRBD1 matches at 8 bases. This CDR3 comprises 15 residues. V lost 2 bases, J lost 5 bases, and 5 bases stayed unmatched. CDR1 and CDR2 (germline): SNHLY, FYNNEI.

This clone was seen only a few times. The chain carries TRBV12-3 or TRBV12-4 and TRBJ2-2; TRBD1 or TRBD2 may be the D gene (5 bases each). V lost 1 base and J lost 4, with 7 bases in between. The CDR3 runs to 14 residues. As DNA, the CDR3 is TGTGCCAGCAGTTTAGGAGGGGCCACCGGGGAGCTGTTTTTT. Protein product: CASSLGGATGELFF.

This CDR3 is CASSKGQGEVNTEAFF. As DNA, the CDR3 is TGCGCCAGCAGCAAGGGACAGGGCGAAGTGAACACTGAAGCTTTCTTT. This chain joins TRBV4-1 and TRBJ1-1, with 9 bases aligning to TRBD1. Germline CDR1 reads MGHRA; CDR2 reads YSYEKL. There are 16 residues in the CDR3. V was pared by 5 bases and J by 0 bases, with 7 bases of the junction left unmatched.

This clone showed up just a few times. This chain connects TRBV15 to TRBJ2-7, with D possibly TRBD2 on 5 matching bases. The germline gives CDR1 LNHNV, CDR2 YYDKDF (reference sequence). The CDR3 runs 16 residues. Trimming cost V 0 bases and J 0 bases, with 12 bases left between them. Written as DNA, the CDR3 is TGTGCCACCAGCAGAGAAGCGGTCCTAAGCTCCTACGAGCAGTACTTC. Protein sequence: CATSREAVLSSYEQYF.

This clone was seen a handful of times. The sample has other DNA sequences that encode this CDR3 too. V gene TRBV6-2 or TRBV6-3 combines with J gene TRBJ2-1; D is ambiguous. The V gene lost 0 bases and the J gene lost 5 bases, with 8 bases spanning the gap. Germline CDR1 is MNHEY and CDR2 is SVGEGT. CDR3 length: 14 amino acids. The CDR3 spells CASSYSGTNNEQFF. The CDR3 nucleotides are TGTGCCAGCAGTTACTCAGGTACTAACAATGAGCAGTTCTTC.

The chain uses TRBV6-1 and TRBJ1-2, with no clear D. The CDR3 is 11 amino acids. Trimming took 7 bases from V and 4 from J, leaving 7 bases between them. Germline CDR1 MNHNS, CDR2 SASEGT. CDR3 in amino acids: CASIGPYGYTF. The CDR3 DNA follows: TGTGCCAGCATTGGTCCCTATGGCTACACCTTC.

This clone has only a few counts. The chain couples TRBV6-1 to TRBJ1-1; the D gene is possibly TRBD1 (5 bases). V was pared by 7 bases and J by 4 bases, with 13 bases between. This CDR3 contains 13 residues. Germline CDR1 reads MNHNS; CDR2 reads SASEGT. The CDR3 DNA follows: TGTGCCAGCAAGCAGGGCCGTGGCACTGAAGCTTTCTTT. It specifies CASKQGRGTEAFF.

Comments on this clone: The germline gene is not matched at one end of the junction; a read error may be the cause. V and J are TRBV6-1 and TRBJ2-3, with 8 bases fitting TRBD1. Per germline, CDR1 MNHNS and CDR2 SASEGT. CDR3 length: 15 residues. CDR3 amino acids: CASRAGGAGTDTEYF. CDR3 nucleotides: TGTGCCAGCAGAGCAGGGGGCGCAGGCACAGATACGGAGTATTTT.

The chain has TRBV6-1 and TRBJ1-1; TRBD1 matches 7 bases. V shed 5 bases, J shed 3 bases, and the junction held 9 bases outside the gene matches. The CDR3 is made up of 15 amino acids. Germline CDR1 is MNHNS and CDR2 is SASEGT. The DNA for the CDR3 is TGTGCCAGCAGTCCTGCGACAGGGTCGGACACTGAAGCTTTCTTT. Its translation is CASSPATGSDTEAFF.